The T cell receptor (beta chain) under discussion was sequenced for a study of T cell responses to AZD1222 COVID-19 vaccine. The data were produced by immunoSEQ multiplex PCR, yet TCRdb's version contains in-frame clones alone and is incomplete. The repertoire holds about 150,000 clones, with more than 85% as singletons. This clone came up once. CDR1 is SGHRS and CDR2 is YFSETQ in the germline V gene. The CDR3 loop spans 13 amino acids. The V end lost 0 bases, the J end lost 11 bases, and 12 bases lay between the germline ends. The TCR sequence derives from an adult in good health. Here the sequenced sample was peripheral blood, taken on day 0 of AZD1222 vaccination. The chain is built from TRBV5-1 and TRBJ2-4; D may be TRBD1 (6 bases). This CDR3 is CASSLGTDYFQYF. Written as DNA, the CDR3 is TGCGCCAGCAGCTTGGGGACAGACTACTTTCAGTACTTC.